The entry that follows covers one TCR beta chain sequence. J lost 4 bases, V lost 6 bases, and 10 bases had no gene match. The CDR3 is made up of 17 amino acids. Germline V CDR1 and CDR2: SEHNR, FQNEAQ (reference sequence). This entry belongs to a study of shared clonotypes between healthy human individuals. Some clones are missing from TCRdb's copy, which holds only in-frame ones; the method was immunoSEQ multiplex PCR. The data hold 2 million to 3 million clones, with 80% to 95% observed a single time. The receptor was derived from a man aged 18-30 years in good health. Some clones in this sample may be carry-over from other donors' samples. The rearrangement uses TRBV7-9 and TRBJ2-1, with 12 bases matching TRBD2. Sequencing input: naive CD4+ T cells from PBMCs. Documented subset: CD45RA+ positively selected. CDR3 in amino acids: CASSRGASGRAYNEQFF. The CDR3 coding sequence is TGTGCCAGCAGTCGGGGGGCTAGCGGGAGGGCTTACAATGAGCAGTTCTTC.